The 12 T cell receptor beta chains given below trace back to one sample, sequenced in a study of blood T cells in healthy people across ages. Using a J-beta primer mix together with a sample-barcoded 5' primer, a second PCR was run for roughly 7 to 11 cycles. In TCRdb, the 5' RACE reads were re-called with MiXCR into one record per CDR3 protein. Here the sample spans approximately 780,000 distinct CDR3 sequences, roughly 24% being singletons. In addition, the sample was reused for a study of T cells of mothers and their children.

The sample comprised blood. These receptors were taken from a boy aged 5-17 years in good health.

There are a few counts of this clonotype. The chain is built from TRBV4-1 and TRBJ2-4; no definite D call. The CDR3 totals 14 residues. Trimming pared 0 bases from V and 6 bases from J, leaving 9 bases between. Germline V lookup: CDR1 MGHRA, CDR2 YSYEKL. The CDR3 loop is CASSQDKKSNIQYF. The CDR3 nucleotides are TGCGCCAGCAGCCAAGATAAAAAGTCAAACATTCAGTACTTC.

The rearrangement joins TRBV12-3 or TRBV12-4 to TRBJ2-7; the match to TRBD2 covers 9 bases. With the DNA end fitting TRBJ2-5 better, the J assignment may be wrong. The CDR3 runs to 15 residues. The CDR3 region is CASSFGLATQETQYF. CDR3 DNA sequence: TGTGCCAGCAGTTTCGGACTAGCGACCCAAGAGACCCAGTACTTC.

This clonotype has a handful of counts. This CDR3 is CASTLLTSGGNEQFF. In DNA form, the CDR3 reads TGTGCCAGCACCCTACTGACTAGCGGGGGGAATGAGCAGTTCTTC. The chain recombines TRBV28 with TRBJ2-1, with TRBD2 identical over 13 bases. Germline CDR1 and CDR2: MDHEN and SYDVKM. The CDR3 totals 15 residues. V gave up 7 bases and J gave up 7 bases; unmatched junction bases: 7.

CDR3 bases: TGCAGCGTTGAACCCAACAGGGCAGGAGAAAAACTGTTTTTT. Its protein is CSVEPNRAGEKLFF. The rearrangement links TRBV29-1 to TRBJ1-4; D perhaps matches TRBD1 (6 bases). The CDR3 runs to 14 residues. V lost 2 bases, J lost 8 bases, and 15 bases lay in between. CDR1 and CDR2 (germline): SQVTM, ANQGSEA. Looking up the rest from reference TRBV29-1 and TRBJ1-4 gives the full variable domain: SAVISQKPSRDICQRGTSLTIQCQVDSQVTMMFWYRQQPGQSLTLIATANQGSEATYESGFVIDKFPISRPNLTFSTLTVSNMSPEDSSIYLCSVEPNRAGEKLFFGSGTQLSVL.

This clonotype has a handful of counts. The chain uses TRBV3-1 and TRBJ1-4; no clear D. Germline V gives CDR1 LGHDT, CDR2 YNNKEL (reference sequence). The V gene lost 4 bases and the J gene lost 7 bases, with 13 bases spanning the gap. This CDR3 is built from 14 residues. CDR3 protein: CASSLGRVSEKLFF. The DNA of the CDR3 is TGTGCCAGCAGCCTGGGGAGGGTTTCTGAAAAACTGTTTTTT. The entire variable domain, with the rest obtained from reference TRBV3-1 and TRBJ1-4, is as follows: DTAVSQTPKYLVTQMGNDKSIKCEQNLGHDTMYWYKQDSKKFLKIMFSYNNKELIINETVPNRFSPKSPDKAHLNLHINSLELGDSAVYFCASSLGRVSEKLFFGSGTQLSVL.

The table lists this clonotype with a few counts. The CDR3 DNA reads as TGCGCCAGCAGCTTGACCGGGACTCTCTCCTACAATGAGCAGTTCTTC. It encodes CASSLTGTLSYNEQFF. The chain recombines TRBV5-1 with TRBJ2-1; D possibly corresponds to TRBD2 (6 bases). The length of the CDR3 is 16 residues. The germline V and J ends were trimmed by 1 base and 0 bases, with 11 bases remaining between them. CDR1 is SGHRS, CDR2 YFSETQ, per germline.

CDR3 coding DNA: TGTGCCAGCTCAACTCTTCTGGGGCAGCAAGAGACCCAGTACTTC. As protein: CASSTLLGQQETQYF. The chain carries TRBV18 and TRBJ2-5, with a possible D match to TRBD1 (5 bases). Germline V gene sequence: CDR1 KGHSH, CDR2 LQKENI. V lost 5 bases and J 2 bases, leaving 15 bases between the germline ends. The CDR3 is 15 residues long.

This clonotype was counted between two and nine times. The DNA of the CDR3 is TGTGCCAGCAGCCTAACCCCTACCCTCCACTTT. Its translation: CASSLTPTLHF. The gene calls are TRBV7-9 and TRBJ1-6; unclear D gene. The CDR3 extends over 11 amino acids. The germline CDR1 and CDR2 sequences are SEHNR and FQNEAQ (reference sequence). V lost 5 bases to trimming and J lost 14 bases, with 10 bases between them.

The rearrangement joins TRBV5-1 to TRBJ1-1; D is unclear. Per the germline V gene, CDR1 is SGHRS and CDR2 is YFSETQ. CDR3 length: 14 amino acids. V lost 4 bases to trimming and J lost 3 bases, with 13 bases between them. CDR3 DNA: TGCGCCAGCAGCCGGGAGGGTCTGCACACTGAAGCTTTCTTT. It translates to CASSREGLHTEAFF.

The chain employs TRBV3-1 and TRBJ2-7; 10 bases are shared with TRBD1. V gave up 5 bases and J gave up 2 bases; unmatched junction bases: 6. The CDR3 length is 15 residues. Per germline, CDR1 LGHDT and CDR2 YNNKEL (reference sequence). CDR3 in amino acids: CASSNRDRGTYEQYF. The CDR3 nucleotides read TGTGCCAGCAGCAACCGGGACAGGGGAACCTACGAGCAGTACTTC.

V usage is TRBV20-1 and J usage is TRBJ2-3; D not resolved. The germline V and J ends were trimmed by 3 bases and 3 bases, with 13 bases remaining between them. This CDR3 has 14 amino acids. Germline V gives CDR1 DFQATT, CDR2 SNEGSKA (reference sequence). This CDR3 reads CSARTPRVTDTQYF. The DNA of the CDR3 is TGCAGTGCTAGGACTCCCCGGGTGACAGATACGCAGTATTTT.

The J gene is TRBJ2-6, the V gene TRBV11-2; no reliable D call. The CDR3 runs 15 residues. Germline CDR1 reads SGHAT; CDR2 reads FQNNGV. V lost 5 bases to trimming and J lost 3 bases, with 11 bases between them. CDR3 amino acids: CASSPPWIGANVLTF. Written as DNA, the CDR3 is TGTGCCAGCAGCCCCCCATGGATTGGGGCCAACGTCCTGACTTTC.